These T cell receptor beta chains were read from a single sample in a study of identical twins. Each CDR3 protein gets one entry after TCRdb re-called the 5' RACE reads with MiXCR. This sample carries a few hundred thousand distinct CDR3 sequences, roughly 13% of them seen once, and the ten largest clones take 3.5% to 4.5%. The sample was also reused in another study, on yellow fever vaccine responses in identical twins.

Source material: memory (CD45RO+) T cells sorted from blood. These receptors all come from a woman aged 18-35 years in good health. Each CDR3 is given with its conserved first and last residue. Fields, in order: clone size, J gene, V gene, D gene, CDR3 DNA, CDR3 protein. D genes are given only for firm matches. Clone sizes are given selectively: once, few, many, or a class where the clone is expanded.

NA | TRBJ1-2 | TRBV12-3/TRBV12-4 | NA | TGTGCCAGCAGCCAGACAGACAGTGGCTACACCTTC | CASSQTDSGYTF
NA | TRBJ2-5 | TRBV20-1 | TRBD1 | TGCAGTGCTTTCGATGACAGGGACCTCCAAGAGACCCAGTACTTC | CSAFDDRDLQETQYF
NA | TRBJ2-3 | TRBV12-3/TRBV12-4 | TRBD2 | TGTGCCAGCAGCTCAAGGCGGGGGGGCCTGGATACGCAGTATTTT | CASSSRRGGLDTQYF
NA | TRBJ2-5 | TRBV7-3 | TRBD2 | TGTGCCAGCAGCCTGACTAGCGGGTATGAGACCCAGTACTTC | CASSLTSGYETQYF
NA | TRBJ1-5 | TRBV5-1 | TRBD1 | TGCGCCAGCAGCTTGAATAGATCAGGGGGGGTCAGCAATCAGCCCCAGCATTTT | CASSLNRSGGVSNQPQHF
NA | TRBJ2-2 | TRBV7-6 | NA | TGTGCCAGCAGCTTAGAAAGGACAGAGGGCACCGGGGAGCTGTTTTTT | CASSLERTEGTGELFF
NA | TRBJ2-7 | TRBV7-2 | NA | TGTGCCAGCAGCTATACAGGAGCCTCCTACGAGCAGTACTTC | CASSYTGASYEQYF
few | TRBJ2-1 | TRBV7-2 | TRBD2 | TGTGCCAGCAGCGCCACTAGCGGGAGTGGTAATGAGCAGTTCTTC | CASSATSGSGNEQFF
many | TRBJ2-1 | TRBV12-3/TRBV12-4 | TRBD2 | TGTGCCAGCAGTTTTGGTCCCCCGGGGGGGAACAATGAGCAGTTCTTC | CASSFGPPGGNNEQFF
NA | TRBJ2-1 | TRBV5-6 | TRBD2 | TGTGCCAGCAGCCTGGGGAGCGGGGGATTCAATGAGCAGTTCTTC | CASSLGSGGFNEQFF
NA | TRBJ2-3 | TRBV20-1 | NA | TGCAGTGCTAGCTCCCCAGGGGCGGGATGGGCAGATACGCAGTATTTT | CSASSPGAGWADTQYF
few | TRBJ2-5 | TRBV11-2 | TRBD2 | TGTGCCAGCAGCCCGACTAGCGGGGGGGCGGAGACCCAGTACTTC | CASSPTSGGAETQYF
NA | TRBJ2-1 | TRBV7-2 | NA | TGTGCCAGCAGCTCTAAACCCCTGGGACAAAGCAATGAGCAGTTCTTC | CASSSKPLGQSNEQFF
NA | TRBJ2-3 | TRBV3-1 | NA | TGTGCCAGCTCCTCCAGCAGGACCACAGATACGCAGTATTTT | CASSSSRTTDTQYF
NA | TRBJ2-1 | TRBV18 | TRBD1 | TGTGCCAGCTCGTCCTACAGGGGTGAGCAGTTCTTC | CASSSYRGEQFF
NA | TRBJ2-3 | TRBV28 | TRBD1 | TGTGCCAGCAGTTCAGACAGGGCCACAGATACGCAGTATTTT | CASSSDRATDTQYF
NA | TRBJ2-5 | TRBV15 | NA | TGTGCCACCAGCAGAGATGAGGACCGACCAGAGACCCAGTACTTC | CATSRDEDRPETQYF
NA | TRBJ2-1 | TRBV6-5 | NA | TGTGCCAGCAGTCCCTCGGTAAGGGGAAGGATTGCCTACAATGAGCAGTTCTTC | CASSPSVRGRIAYNEQFF
NA | TRBJ2-2 | TRBV5-1 | NA | TGCGCCAGCAGCCTCGACCTGAACACCGGGGAGCTGTTTTTT | CASSLDLNTGELFF
NA | TRBJ1-1 | TRBV11-2 | TRBD1 | TGTGCCAGCAGCTATGGGACAGGTGAAACTTTCTTT | CASSYGTGETFF
few | TRBJ2-7 | TRBV5-1 | NA | TGCGCCAGCGGCTACGCGACAGGATTCTACGAGCAGTACTTC | CASGYATGFYEQYF
NA | TRBJ2-2 | TRBV5-1 | TRBD1 | TGCGCCAGCAGCTTGATGTCAGGGGGTAACACCGGGGAGCTGTTTTTT | CASSLMSGGNTGELFF
NA | TRBJ2-3 | TRBV12-3/TRBV12-4 | NA | TGTGCCAGCAGTTTAGCCACATGGGCAGATACGCAGTATTTT | CASSLATWADTQYF
NA | TRBJ2-7 | TRBV20-1 | TRBD1 | TGCAGTGCTATAAGTCTAGACAGGGGACATACCTACGAGCAGTACTTC | CSAISLDRGHTYEQYF
NA | TRBJ2-1 | TRBV20-1 | TRBD1 | TGCAGTGCTAGTTCCAGGGGGAACAACAATGAGCAGTTCTTC | CSASSRGNNNEQFF
many | TRBJ2-3 | TRBV28 | NA | TGTGCCAGCACCGCGTCGCGGGGCACAGATACGCAGTATTTT | CASTASRGTDTQYF
few | TRBJ2-3 | TRBV5-1 | NA | TGCGCCAGCAGCTTGGGCCAGACAGATACGCAGTATTTT | CASSLGQTDTQYF
NA | TRBJ2-3 | TRBV24-1 | NA | TGTGCCACCAGTGATCCGCAAGGGGGAAACACAGATACGCAGTATTTT | CATSDPQGGNTDTQYF
many | TRBJ2-5 | TRBV7-2 | TRBD1 | TGTGCTGCCAGGCGGGGGGACAGGGGGCAAGAGACCCAGTACTTC | CAARRGDRGQETQYF
few | TRBJ1-1 | TRBV7-9 | NA | TGTGCCAGCAGCGTTCAATGGGGTTTCGCTGAAGCTTTCTTT | CASSVQWGFAEAFF
NA | TRBJ2-7 | TRBV21-1 | NA | TGTGCCAGCAGCAAACGGGACTCCAGCTCCTACGAGCAGTACTTC | CASSKRDSSSYEQYF
NA | TRBJ1-4 | TRBV20-1 | NA | TGCAGTGTGACCCGCGCAACTAATGAAAAACTGTTTTTT | CSVTRATNEKLFF
NA | TRBJ2-4 | TRBV10-2 | TRBD2 | TGCGCCAGCAGTGAGGGGACTAGCGGTCGACTAGCCAAAAACATTCAGTACTTC | CASSEGTSGRLAKNIQYF
few | TRBJ2-7 | TRBV6-5 | NA | TGTGCCAGCAGTTACATGACTAGCTCCTACGAGCAGTACTTC | CASSYMTSSYEQYF
NA | TRBJ2-7 | TRBV10-3 | NA | TGTGCCATCAGGCCGACAGAACCCTACGAGCAGTACTTC | CAIRPTEPYEQYF
few | TRBJ2-1 | TRBV5-1 | TRBD2 | TGCGCCAGCAGCGCAGCGGGGGGCGTAATTGACAATGAGCAGTTCTTC | CASSAAGGVIDNEQFF
NA | TRBJ2-7 | TRBV20-1 | NA | TGCAGTGCCTCTGGTGGTAGCCTCTACGAGCAGTACTTC | CSASGGSLYEQYF
many | TRBJ1-5 | TRBV27 | TRBD1 | TGTGCCAGCAGTTTACTGGGACAGAATCAGCCCCAGCATTTT | CASSLLGQNQPQHF
few | TRBJ2-1 | TRBV6-2/TRBV6-3 | TRBD1 | TGTGCCAGCAGTGCGACAGGGGTAAGCTCCTACAATGAGCAGTTCTTC | CASSATGVSSYNEQFF
few | TRBJ1-5 | TRBV20-1 | NA | TGCAGTGCTAGAATGGACGGCAATCAGCCCCAGCATTTT | CSARMDGNQPQHF
many | TRBJ1-1 | TRBV6-1 | NA | TGTGCCAGCAGGGTCGGCAGGGGGAACACTGAAGCTTTCTTT | CASRVGRGNTEAFF
NA | TRBJ1-2 | TRBV7-2 | NA | TGTGCCAGCAGCTTACCAGGGCTAGGCTACACCTTC | CASSLPGLGYTF
NA | TRBJ2-3 | TRBV4-1 | NA | TGCGCCAGCAGCCCTCGTGAAGTGGGAGATACGCAGTATTTT | CASSPREVGDTQYF